Listed below are T cell receptor beta chains from one sample, sequenced in a study of blood T cell repertoires in COVID-19. Libraries were prepared by immunoSEQ multiplex PCR; TCRdb keeps only in-frame clonotypes and omits some of them. The table includes about 59,000 clones, 75% to 95% detected once. The material sequenced was peripheral blood. The receptors derive from a man older than 75 with acute or convalescent COVID-19. The CDR3 runs from the conserved cysteine through the conserved F or W. Fields, in order: J gene, V gene, clone size, D gene, CDR3 protein, CDR3 DNA. A D gene is named only where the DNA matches it firmly. Some rows mark clone size as missing; the rest say once, few, many or name a class of expanded clone.

>TRBJ2-3|TRBV10-3|.|TRBD1
CATGQGQTDTQYF
TGTGCCACCGGACAGGGGCAAACAGATACGCAGTATTTT
>TRBJ2-7|TRBV27|.|TRBD1
CASSSPGTGVYEQYF
TGTGCCAGCAGTTCGCCCGGGACAGGTGTCTACGAGCAGTACTTC
>TRBJ2-7|TRBV19|.|.
CASTPGDGAYEQYF
TGTGCCAGTACCCCGGGGGACGGAGCCTACGAGCAGTACTTC
>TRBJ2-3|TRBV5-1|.|TRBD1
CASSLSGGRPDTQYF
TGCGCCAGCAGCTTATCAGGGGGTCGGCCAGATACGCAGTATTTT
>TRBJ2-3|TRBV28|.|TRBD2
CASSPPTSGSWDTQYF
TGTGCCAGCAGCCCCCCGACTAGCGGGTCTTGGGATACGCAGTATTTT
>TRBJ2-1|TRBV6-2/TRBV6-3|.|.
CASSYSGQPDEQFF
TGTGCCAGCAGTTACAGTGGACAGCCCGATGAGCAGTTCTTC
>TRBJ1-3|TRBV5-8|.|.
CASSLARWSRSGNTIYF
TGTGCCAGCAGCTTGGCTCGGTGGTCTCGCTCTGGAAACACCATATATTTT
>TRBJ1-5|TRBV6-5|.|.
CASSRQALANQPQHF
TGTGCCAGCAGCCGACAGGCCTTAGCAAATCAGCCCCAGCATTTT
>TRBJ1-3|TRBV2|.|TRBD1
CASNSDRAHTIYF
TGTGCCAGCAACTCGGACAGGGCCCACACCATATATTTT
>TRBJ1-2|TRBV7-9|.|TRBD1
CASSSTGQGPYGYTF
TGTGCCAGCAGCTCTACCGGACAGGGCCCCTATGGCTACACCTTC
>TRBJ1-6|TRBV7-8|.|TRBD1
CASSQGTGGFGNSPLHF
TGTGCCAGCAGCCAAGGGACAGGGGGTTTTGGGAATTCACCCCTCCACTTT
>TRBJ2-5|TRBV18|.|TRBD1
CASSPPGQGGQETQYF
TGTGCCAGCTCACCACCGGGACAGGGGGGACAAGAGACCCAGTACTTC
>TRBJ1-6|TRBV28|once|.
CASTLLAAYNSPLHF
TGTGCCAGCACCCTGCTGGCAGCCTATAATTCACCCCTCCACTTT
>TRBJ2-7|TRBV24-1|.|TRBD1
CATTGTGLGEQYF
TGTGCCACTACCGGGACAGGCCTTGGCGAGCAGTACTTC
>TRBJ1-1|TRBV6-5|.|.
CASSYDRMNTEAFF
TGTGCCAGCAGTTACGACAGAATGAACACTGAAGCTTTCTTT
>TRBJ1-1|TRBV19|.|TRBD1
CASSPTGQANTEAFF
TGTGCCAGTAGTCCAACGGGACAGGCTAACACTGAAGCTTTCTTT
>TRBJ2-5|TRBV7-2|.|.
CASSTVGRETQYF
TGTGCCAGCAGCACCGTGGGGAGAGAGACCCAGTACTTC
>TRBJ2-7|TRBV10-3|.|.
CAISRGLPYEQYF
TGTGCCATCAGCAGGGGCCTACCCTACGAGCAGTACTTC
>TRBJ2-7|TRBV28|.|.
CASSTGTSSYEQYF
TGTGCCAGCAGCACCGGGACAAGCTCCTACGAGCAGTACTTC
>TRBJ1-6|TRBV5-1|.|TRBD1
CASSPGDRVSPLHF
TGCGCCAGCAGCCCTGGGGACAGGGTCTCACCCCTCCACTTT
>TRBJ2-4|TRBV3-1/TRBV3-2|.|TRBD2
CASSRGTSGDNIQYF
TGTGCCAGCAGCCGAGGGACTAGCGGGGATAACATTCAGTACTTC
>TRBJ1-1|TRBV30|.|.
CAASGYLGTEAFF
TGTGCCGCTTCAGGGTATTTGGGCACTGAAGCTTTCTTT
>TRBJ2-6|TRBV7-9|.|TRBD1
CASSWGQGGSGANVLTF
TGTGCCAGCAGCTGGGGACAGGGGGGAAGTGGGGCCAACGTCCTGACTTTC
>TRBJ2-1|TRBV10-2|few|TRBD2
CASAGRGGAPNEQFF
TGCGCCAGCGCGGGGCGCGGGGGGGCCCCCAATGAGCAGTTCTTC
>TRBJ1-1|TRBV6-5|.|.
CASRATRRNTEAFF
TGTGCCAGCAGAGCCACTCGGAGAAACACTGAAGCTTTCTTT
>TRBJ2-7|TRBV15|.|.
CATSEKAGWQRPYEQYF
TGTGCCACCAGCGAAAAGGCGGGTTGGCAGCGGCCCTACGAGCAGTACTTC
>TRBJ1-2|TRBV6-6|.|.
CASSSLAGYGYTF
TGTGCCAGCAGTTCCCTCGCGGGCTATGGCTACACCTTC
>TRBJ1-1|TRBV28|.|TRBD1
CASSLGGQANTEAFF
TGTGCCAGCAGTTTAGGTGGACAGGCGAACACTGAAGCTTTCTTT
>TRBJ1-1|TRBV7-2|.|.
CASSGGTRAEAFF
TGTGCCAGCAGCGGGGGCACTCGGGCTGAAGCTTTCTTT
>TRBJ1-4|TRBV4-1|.|.
CAGQGATNEKLFF
TGCGCCGGTCAGGGTGCAACTAATGAAAAACTGTTTTTT
>TRBJ1-2|TRBV5-1|.|.
CASSPRGGGYTF
TGCGCCAGCAGCCCCAGGGGCGGGGGCTACACCTTC
>TRBJ2-3|TRBV5-1|.|TRBD2
CASSSGTSLADTQYF
TGCGCCAGCAGCTCCGGGACTAGCCTGGCAGATACGCAGTATTTT
>TRBJ2-7|TRBV25-1|.|TRBD2
CASSGGTYGYEQYF
TGTGCCAGCAGCGGGGGGACCTACGGATACGAGCAGTACTTC
>TRBJ1-4|TRBV7-9|.|TRBD1
CASSSYRGVGTNEKLFF
TGTGCCAGCAGCTCGTACAGGGGAGTAGGAACTAATGAAAAACTGTTTTTT
>TRBJ2-7|TRBV6-5|.|TRBD2
CASSQLAGDYEQYF
TGTGCCAGCAGTCAGCTAGCGGGGGACTACGAGCAGTACTTC
>TRBJ2-2|TRBV5-1|.|TRBD1
CASRQGLGTGELFF
TGCGCCAGCCGACAGGGTTTGGGCACCGGGGAGCTGTTTTTT
>TRBJ2-2|TRBV4-1|.|TRBD1
CASSQDPQGERTGELFF
TGCGCCAGCAGCCAAGATCCTCAGGGGGAACGCACCGGGGAGCTGTTTTTT
>TRBJ2-7|TRBV7-9|.|TRBD1
CASSPVGQGAYEQYF
TGTGCCAGCAGCCCAGTGGGACAGGGGGCATACGAGCAGTACTTC
>TRBJ2-7|TRBV4-1|.|.
CASSQGRQGGYEQYF
TGCGCCAGCAGCCAAGGCAGACAGGGAGGTTACGAGCAGTACTTC